This TCR beta chain was observed in a study of vaccination effects on CD4 cells after COVID-19. As concerns this clone: Antigen specificity is unknown.

This table comes from immunoSEQ multiplex PCR, and its TCRdb copy is limited to in-frame clones, with some not included. The sample consists of about 45,000 clones, roughly 72% of them appearing once. This CDR3 is 14 amino acids long. V was shortened by 5 bases and J by 5 bases, with 12 bases between the two germline ends. The germline CDR1 and CDR2 sequences are LGHDT and YNNKEL (reference sequence). It was after approximately 11 days of culture that CD4+ T cells were isolated. PCR confirmed that the person was infected with SARS-CoV-2 between March and December 2020. Half-medium exchanges with IL-2 medium took place on days 3 and 7.

The rearrangement joins TRBV3-1 (or the pseudogene TRBV3-2) to TRBJ2-2; D is unclear. This TCR derives from a human donor who had a prior SARS-CoV-2 infection. The sequenced sample was CD4+ T cells from PBMCs cultured without peptide, obtained before COVID-19 vaccination. The CDR3 sequence is CASSKRLGTGELFF. The CDR3 DNA reads as TGTGCCAGCAGCAAACGTTTGGGGACCGGGGAGCTGTTTTTT.